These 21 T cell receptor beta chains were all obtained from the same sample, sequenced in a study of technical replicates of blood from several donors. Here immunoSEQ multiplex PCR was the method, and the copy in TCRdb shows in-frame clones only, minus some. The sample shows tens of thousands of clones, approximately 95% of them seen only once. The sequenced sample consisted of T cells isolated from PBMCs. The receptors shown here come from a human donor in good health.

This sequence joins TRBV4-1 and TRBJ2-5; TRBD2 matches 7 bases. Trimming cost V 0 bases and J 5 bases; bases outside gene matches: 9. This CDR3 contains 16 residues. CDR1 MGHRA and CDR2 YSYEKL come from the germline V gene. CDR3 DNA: TGCGCCAGCAGCCAAGATCTGGGGGAGGGACGGGAGACCCAGTACTTC. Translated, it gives CASSQDLGEGRETQYF.

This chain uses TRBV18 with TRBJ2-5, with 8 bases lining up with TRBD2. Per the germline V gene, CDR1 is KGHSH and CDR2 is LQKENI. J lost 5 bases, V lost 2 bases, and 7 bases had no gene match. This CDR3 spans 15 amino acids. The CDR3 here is CASSPSGGPHETQYF. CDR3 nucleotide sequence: TGTGCCAGCTCACCATCGGGAGGGCCCCACGAGACCCAGTACTTC. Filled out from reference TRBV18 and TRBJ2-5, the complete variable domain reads NAGVMQNPRHLVRRRGQEARLRCSPMKGHSHVYWYRQLPEEGLKFMVYLQKENIIDESGMPKERFSAEFPKEGPSILRIQQVVRGDSAAYFCASSPSGGPHETQYFGPGTRLLVL.

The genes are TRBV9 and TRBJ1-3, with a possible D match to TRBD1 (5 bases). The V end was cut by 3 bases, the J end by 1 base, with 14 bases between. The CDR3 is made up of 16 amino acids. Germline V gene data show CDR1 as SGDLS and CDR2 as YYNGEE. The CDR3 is CASSAGDSYSGNTIYF. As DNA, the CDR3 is TGTGCCAGCAGCGCGGGCGACAGCTATTCTGGAAACACCATATATTTT.

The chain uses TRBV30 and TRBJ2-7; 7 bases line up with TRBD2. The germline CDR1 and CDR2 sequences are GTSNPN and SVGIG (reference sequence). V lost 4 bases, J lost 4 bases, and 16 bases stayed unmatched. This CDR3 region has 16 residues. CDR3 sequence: CAWTENPGLTYYEQYF. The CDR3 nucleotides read TGTGCCTGGACCGAAAATCCGGGACTAACTTATTACGAGCAGTACTTC.

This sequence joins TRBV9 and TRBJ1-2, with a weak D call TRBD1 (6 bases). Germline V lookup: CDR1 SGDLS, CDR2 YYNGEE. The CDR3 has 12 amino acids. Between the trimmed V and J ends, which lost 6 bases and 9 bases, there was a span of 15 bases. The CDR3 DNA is TGTGCCAGCACGGGGGGCCTCAGGAGCTACACCTTC. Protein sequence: CASTGGLRSYTF.

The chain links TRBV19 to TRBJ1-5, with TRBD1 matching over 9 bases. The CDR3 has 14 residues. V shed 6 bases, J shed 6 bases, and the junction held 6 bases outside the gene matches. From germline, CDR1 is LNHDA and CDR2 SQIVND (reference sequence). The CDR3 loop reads CASRRQGEGQPQHF. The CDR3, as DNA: TGTGCCAGTAGGAGACAGGGGGAAGGTCAGCCCCAGCATTTT.

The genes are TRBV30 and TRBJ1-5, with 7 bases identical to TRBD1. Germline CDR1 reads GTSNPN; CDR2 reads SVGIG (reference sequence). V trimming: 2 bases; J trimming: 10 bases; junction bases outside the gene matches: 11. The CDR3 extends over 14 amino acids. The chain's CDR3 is CAWSPTGVYDPQHF. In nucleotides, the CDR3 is TGTGCCTGGAGTCCCACAGGGGTGTACGACCCCCAGCATTTT.

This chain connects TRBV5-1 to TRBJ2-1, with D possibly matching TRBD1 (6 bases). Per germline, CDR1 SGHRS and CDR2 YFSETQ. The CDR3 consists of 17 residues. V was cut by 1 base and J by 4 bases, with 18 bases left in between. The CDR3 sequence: CASSLTTDRLLYNEQFF. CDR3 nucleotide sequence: TGCGCCAGCAGCTTGACGACGGACAGACTCCTTTACAATGAGCAGTTCTTC. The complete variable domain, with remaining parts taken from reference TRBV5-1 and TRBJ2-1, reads KAGVTQTPRYLIKTRGQQVTLSCSPISGHRSVSWYQQTPGQGLQFLFEYFSETQRNKGNFPGRFSGRQFSNSRSEMNVSTLELGDSALYLCASSLTTDRLLYNEQFFGPGTRLTVL.

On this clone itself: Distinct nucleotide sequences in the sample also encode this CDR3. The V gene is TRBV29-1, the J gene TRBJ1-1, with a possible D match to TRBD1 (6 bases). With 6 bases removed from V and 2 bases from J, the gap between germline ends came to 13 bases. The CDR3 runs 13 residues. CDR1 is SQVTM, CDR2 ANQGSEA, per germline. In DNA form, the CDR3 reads TGCAGCGTACGAGGACAGCCCAACACTGAAGCTTTCTTT. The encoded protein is CSVRGQPNTEAFF.

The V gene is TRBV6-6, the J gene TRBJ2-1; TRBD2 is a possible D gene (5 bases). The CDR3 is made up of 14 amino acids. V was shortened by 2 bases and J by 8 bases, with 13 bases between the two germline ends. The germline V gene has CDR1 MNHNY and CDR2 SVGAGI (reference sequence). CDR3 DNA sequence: TGTGCCAGCAGTTACCCCTCTAGCTTCTATGAGCAGTTCTTC. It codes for CASSYPSSFYEQFF.

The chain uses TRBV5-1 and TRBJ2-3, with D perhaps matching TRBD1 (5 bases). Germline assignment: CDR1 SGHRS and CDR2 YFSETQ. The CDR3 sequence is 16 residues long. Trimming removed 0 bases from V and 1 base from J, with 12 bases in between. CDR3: CASSLEGPQGTDTQYF. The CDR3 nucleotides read TGCGCCAGCAGCTTGGAAGGCCCACAGGGCACAGATACGCAGTATTTT.

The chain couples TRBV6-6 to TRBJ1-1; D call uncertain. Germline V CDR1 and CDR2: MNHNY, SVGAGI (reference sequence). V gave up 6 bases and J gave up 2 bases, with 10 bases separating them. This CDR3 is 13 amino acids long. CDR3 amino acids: CASRQTLNTEAFF. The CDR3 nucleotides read TGTGCCAGCAGACAGACCCTTAACACTGAAGCTTTCTTT.

CDR3 sequence reads: CASQTSGQAFAGANVLTF. Here the CDR3 DNA reads TGTGCCAGCCAAACCTCTGGACAGGCGTTCGCAGGGGCCAACGTCCTGACTTTC. V usage is TRBV2 and J usage is TRBJ2-6; TRBD1 matches at 7 bases. Per the germline V gene, CDR1 is SNHLY and CDR2 is FYNNEI. The CDR3 totals 18 residues. V shed 8 bases, J shed 4 bases, and the junction held 17 bases outside the gene matches.

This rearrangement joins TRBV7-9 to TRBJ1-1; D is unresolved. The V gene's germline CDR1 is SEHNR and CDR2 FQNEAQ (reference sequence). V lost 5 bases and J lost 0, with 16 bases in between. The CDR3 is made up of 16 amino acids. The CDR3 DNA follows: TGTGCCAGCAGCCCCTATTATTCGGGGATGAACACTGAAGCTTTCTTT. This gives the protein CASSPYYSGMNTEAFF.

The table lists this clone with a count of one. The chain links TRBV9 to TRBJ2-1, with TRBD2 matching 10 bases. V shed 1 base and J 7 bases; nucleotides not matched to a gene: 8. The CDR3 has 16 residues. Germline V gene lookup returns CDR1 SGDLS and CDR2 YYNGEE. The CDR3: CASSVNFSGRRNEQFF. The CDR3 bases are TGTGCCAGCAGCGTAAATTTTAGCGGGAGGCGGAATGAGCAGTTCTTC.

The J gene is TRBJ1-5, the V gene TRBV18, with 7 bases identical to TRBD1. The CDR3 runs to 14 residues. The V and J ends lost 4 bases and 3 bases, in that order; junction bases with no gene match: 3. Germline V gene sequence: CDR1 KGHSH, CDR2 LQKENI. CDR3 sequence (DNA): TGTGCCAGCTCACTGACAGGGCTCAATCAGCCCCAGCATTTT. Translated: CASSLTGLNQPQHF.

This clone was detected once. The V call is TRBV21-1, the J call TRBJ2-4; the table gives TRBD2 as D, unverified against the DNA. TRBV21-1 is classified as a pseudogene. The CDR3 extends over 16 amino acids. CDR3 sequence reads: CASSELTSGRSVIQYF. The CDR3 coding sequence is TGTGCCAGCAGCGAGCTAACAAGCGGCAGAAGCGTCATTCAGTACTTC.

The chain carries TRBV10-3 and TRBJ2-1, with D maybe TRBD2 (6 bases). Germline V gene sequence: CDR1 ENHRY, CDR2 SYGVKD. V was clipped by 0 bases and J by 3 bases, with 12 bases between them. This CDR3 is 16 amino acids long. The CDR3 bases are TGTGCCATCAGTGAGTCGATAGGACTAAACTACAATGAGCAGTTCTTC. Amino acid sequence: CAISESIGLNYNEQFF.

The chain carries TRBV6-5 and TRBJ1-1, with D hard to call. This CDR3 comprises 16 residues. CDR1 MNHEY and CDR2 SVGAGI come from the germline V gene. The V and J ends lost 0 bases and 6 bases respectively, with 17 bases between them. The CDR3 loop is CASSYSGGERGAEAFF. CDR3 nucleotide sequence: TGTGCCAGCAGTTACTCCGGCGGGGAAAGAGGCGCTGAAGCTTTCTTT.

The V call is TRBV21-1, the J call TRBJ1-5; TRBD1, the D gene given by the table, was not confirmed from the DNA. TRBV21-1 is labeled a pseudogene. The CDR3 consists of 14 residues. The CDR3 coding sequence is TGTGCCAGTTCCGACAGGGAGGGCAATCAGCCCCAGCATTTT. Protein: CASSDREGNQPQHF.

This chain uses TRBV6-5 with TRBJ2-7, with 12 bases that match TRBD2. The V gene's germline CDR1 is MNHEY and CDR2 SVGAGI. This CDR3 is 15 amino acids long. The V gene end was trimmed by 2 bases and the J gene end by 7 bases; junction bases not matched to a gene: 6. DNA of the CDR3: TGTGCCAGCAGTTACGTGTCTAGCGGGAGGGATGAGCAGTACTTC. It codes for CASSYVSSGRDEQYF.